Listed here are 9 T cell receptor beta chains from one sample, sequenced in a study of T cell responses to AZD1222 COVID-19 vaccine (dated by TCRdb to about 2021). The sample's time point label is to be understood as: baseline before first vaccination. The library was generated by the immunoSEQ multiplex PCR assay. TCRdb took this table from immuneACCESS and kept in-frame rearrangements with V and J called. Such tables lack part of the clones; where checked against another copy, unresolved V genes explain under half of the gap, and the rest is unexplained. The sample table shows around 140,000 clones, and around nine tenths are seen once. More than 1.4% of the sample belongs to the ten largest clones. This specimen consisted of peripheral blood, obtained on day 0 of AZD1222 vaccination. These receptor sequences come from an adult in good health.

V gene TRBV4-2 combines with J gene TRBJ1-5, with 11 bases lining up with TRBD1. V was pared by 3 bases and J by 6 bases, with 1 base of the junction left unmatched. Germline V gene data show CDR1 as LGHNA and CDR2 as YNFKEQ. The CDR3 is 14 residues long. In DNA, the CDR3 is TGTGCCAGCAGCCAGGACAGGGGGCTTCAGCCCCAGCATTTT. Translated: CASSQDRGLQPQHF.

This clone was found a few times. The J gene is TRBJ2-3, the V gene TRBV18, with D hard to call. The germline gives CDR1 KGHSH, CDR2 LQKENI. This CDR3 has 17 amino acids. V was shortened by 4 bases and J by 2 bases, with 19 bases between the two germline ends. CDR3 in DNA: TGTGCCAGCTCACTCGACGTGGGTCGGAGTTACACAGATACGCAGTATTTT. Translated: CASSLDVGRSYTDTQYF.

A single count supports this clone. The chain employs TRBV28 and TRBJ1-4; D is undetermined. The germline V gene has CDR1 MDHEN and CDR2 SYDVKM. The V end was cut by 4 bases, the J end by 4 bases, with 16 bases between. The CDR3 has 16 residues. The CDR3 DNA reads as TGTGCCAGCAGTTGGAACAGTTGGCAGCTTAATGAAAAACTGTTTTTT. This encodes CASSWNSWQLNEKLFF.

The V gene is TRBV3-1 (or the pseudogene TRBV3-2), the J gene TRBJ2-5; 11 nucleotides line up with TRBD2. The junction had 10 bases not matched to a gene; V was cut back by 0 bases and J by 4 bases. Germline assignment: CDR1 LGHDT and CDR2 YNNKEL (reference sequence). The CDR3 is made up of 18 amino acids. The CDR3 loop is CASSQDRSSGGLRETQYF. The CDR3 region has the DNA TGTGCCAGCAGCCAAGATCGGTCTAGCGGGGGGCTCCGAGAGACCCAGTACTTC.

The chain employs TRBV5-1 and TRBJ2-1; D is perhaps TRBD1 (6 bases). CDR1 and CDR2 (germline): SGHRS, YFSETQ. V was pared by 0 bases and J by 4 bases, with 11 bases between. This CDR3 has 15 residues. CDR3: CASSLVGALYNEQFF. The CDR3 DNA reads as TGCGCCAGCAGCTTGGTGGGGGCCCTTTACAATGAGCAGTTCTTC.

V and J are TRBV6-6 and TRBJ2-1, with a tentative D call TRBD2 (5 bases). Per germline, CDR1 MNHNY and CDR2 SVGAGI (reference sequence). The CDR3 is 18 amino acids. Trimming cost V 5 bases and J 0 bases, with 20 bases left between them. Written as DNA, the CDR3 is TGTGCCAGCAGTCCTCAGCCCCCGGGGTCGAGCTCCTACAATGAGCAGTTCTTC. Translation gives CASSPQPPGSSSYNEQFF.

The chain uses TRBV6-5 and TRBJ2-6; TRBD1 is a possible D gene (5 bases). Looked up from germline, CDR1 is MNHEY and CDR2 is SVGAGI. The CDR3 sequence is 14 residues long. The V end was cut by 10 bases, the J end by 4 bases, with 14 bases between. Written as DNA, the CDR3 is TGTGCCACTAAATGGCCAGGGGGGGCCAACGTCCTGACTTTC. It codes for CATKWPGGANVLTF.

The V and J genes are TRBV7-9 and TRBJ1-3; D uncertain. This CDR3 spans 13 amino acids. Trimming took 1 base from V and 8 from J, leaving 9 bases between them. Germline V lookup: CDR1 SEHNR, CDR2 FQNEAQ (reference sequence). CDR3 loop: CASSLDVQDTIYF. DNA for the CDR3: TGTGCCAGCAGCTTAGACGTTCAAGACACCATATATTTT.

The chain carries TRBV2 and TRBJ1-5; 9 bases map to TRBD1. The germline CDR1 and CDR2 sequences are SNHLY and FYNNEI. V was pared by 5 bases and J by 6 bases, with 5 bases of the junction left unmatched. This CDR3 is built from 14 residues. The CDR3 DNA reads TGTGCCAGCAGTAAGGGACAGGGAGTTCAGCCCCAGCATTTT. It yields the protein CASSKGQGVQPQHF.